This T cell receptor (beta chain) was retrieved from a study of blood T cells in healthy people across ages. Through a sample-barcoded 5' primer and a J-beta primer mix, a second PCR was run for roughly 6 to 11 cycles. TCRdb reprocessed the 5' RACE reads via MiXCR and lists one record per CDR3 protein. The profile covers 1 million or so distinct CDR3 sequences, with 20% to 25% appearing a single time and less than 0.75% taken by the ten largest. The V gene lost 4 bases and the J gene lost 1 base, with 7 bases spanning the gap. Germline CDR1 SQVTM, CDR2 ANQGSEA. The CDR3 loop spans 13 amino acids. This clonotype came up a few times. The same data also contributed to another study, on T cells of mothers and their children.

The chain has TRBV29-1 and TRBJ2-2; D is ambiguous. The sequenced sample consisted of blood. This sequence originates from a girl aged 2-10 years in good health. The CDR3 loop is CSVVEQNTGELFF. The DNA for the CDR3 is TGCAGCGTTGTTGAGCAGAACACCGGGGAGCTGTTTTTT.